The 14 T cell receptor beta chains listed next were all sequenced from one sample in a study of T cells in Graves' hyperthyroidism and ophthalmopathy. TCR beta CDR3 regions were amplified from RNA. During a first-round RT-PCR of the TCR CDR3, the HTBI primer set was used. TCRdb itself ran the multiplex PCR reads through MiXCR, one entry per CDR3 protein. The sample includes hundreds of thousands of distinct CDR3 sequences, roughly 45% of them seen just once. Sequenced material: peripheral blood or thyroid tissue (not recorded which). These receptors were taken from an adult man with Graves' disease, either hyperthyroidism or ophthalmopathy (not recorded which).

Only a few counts were recorded for this clonotype. The chain joins TRBV20-1 to TRBJ2-7; tentatively, D is TRBD1 (5 bases). Germline CDR1 is DFQATT and CDR2 is SNEGSKA (reference sequence). This CDR3 comprises 13 residues. V was cut by 2 bases and J by 4 bases, with 12 bases left in between. For the CDR3, the DNA is TGCAGTGCTAGATCGTTTCGACAGTACGAGCAGTACTTC. This codes for CSARSFRQYEQYF.

This clonotype was observed at least ten times. The rearrangement links TRBV7-9 to TRBJ1-1; 7 bases are a match to TRBD1. CDR3 size: 11 residues. The trim removed 2 bases at V and 11 bases at J, leaving 2 bases unmatched. CDR1 SEHNR and CDR2 FQNEAQ come from the germline V gene (reference sequence). The CDR3 is CASSLRGPAFF. For the CDR3, the DNA is TGTGCCAGCAGCTTAAGGGGGCCGGCTTTCTTT.

A note on this clonotype: An end of the junction does not agree with germline; a read error may underlie this. The J gene is TRBJ2-5, the V gene TRBV20-1; 8 positions match TRBD1. The germline gives CDR1 DFQATT, CDR2 SNEGSKA (reference sequence). The CDR3 runs 12 residues. CDR3 residues: CSANVGQDEHFF. The CDR3 coding sequence is TGCAGTGCTAATGTGGGACAGGATGAGCACTTCTTC.

This clonotype was observed a handful of times. This rearrangement joins TRBV19 to TRBJ1-4; 10 bases match TRBD1. Germline V lookup: CDR1 LNHDA, CDR2 SQIVND (reference sequence). Trimming cost V 9 bases and J 6 bases; bases outside gene matches: 13. The CDR3 length is 16 residues. CDR3 DNA: TGTGCCAGCGGGCCACATCCCGGGACAGGGGATGAAAAACTGTTTTTT. It translates to CASGPHPGTGDEKLFF. Full variable domain (missing parts from reference TRBV19 and TRBJ1-4): DGGITQSPKYLFRKEGQNVTLSCEQNLNHDAMYWYRQDPGQGLRLIYYSQIVNDFQKGDIAEGYSVSREKKESFPLTVTSAQKNPTAFYLCASGPHPGTGDEKLFFGSGTQLSVL.

In its sample, this clonotype was seen a few times. The rearrangement uses TRBV7-6 and TRBJ1-3; no clear D gene. V was shortened by 6 bases and J by 4 bases, with 10 bases between the two germline ends. The V gene's germline CDR1 is SGHVS and CDR2 FNYEAQ. This CDR3 spans 13 amino acids. The CDR3 protein is CASRPFMGNTIYF. CDR3 in DNA: TGTGCCAGCAGACCGTTTATGGGAAACACCATATATTTT.

The rearrangement joins TRBV2 to TRBJ1-5; D ambiguous. Per germline, CDR1 SNHLY and CDR2 FYNNEI. The CDR3 sequence is 15 residues long. V lost 5 bases and J 0 bases, leaving 11 bases between the germline ends. The CDR3 spells CASSFSVYSNQPQHF. The DNA of the CDR3 is TGTGCCAGCAGTTTCTCCGTGTATAGCAATCAGCCCCAGCATTTT.

The sample holds one count of this clonotype. As the CDR3 is not closed by the conserved phenylalanine or tryptophan, this likely results from a read error. The DNA is left out, because the CDR3 cannot be placed on it with certainty; the CDR3 is given as TCRdb lists it. This chain uses TRBV6-5 with TRBJ1-4; the table's D call of TRBD1 was not tested on the DNA. The CDR3 totals 9 residues, both ends included. Germline V gene sequence: CDR1 MNHEY, CDR2 SVGAGI. The chain's CDR3 is CAIGAGGWS.

The V and J genes are TRBV29-1 and TRBJ2-7; a weak D match, TRBD1 (6 bases). With 4 bases removed from V and 3 bases from J, the gap between germline ends came to 10 bases. The CDR3 covers 12 residues. Germline V gene data show CDR1 as SQVTM and CDR2 as ANQGSEA. The DNA for the CDR3 is TGCAGCGTTGGGACAGCCTACTACGAGCAGTACTTC. This encodes CSVGTAYYEQYF.

This clonotype was observed a few times. The junction departs from germline at one end; a sequencing error may be responsible. The chain links TRBV2 to TRBJ2-7; D may be TRBD1 (6 bases). The CDR3 loop spans 13 amino acids. Germline loops: CDR1 SNHLY, CDR2 FYNNEI. CDR3 region: CASSESTGRPLNF. CDR3 bases: TGTGCCAGCAGTGAAAGTACAGGGCGGCCCCTAAACTTC. Full variable domain (remainder filled in from reference TRBV2 and TRBJ2-7): EPEVTQTPSHQVTQMGQEVILRCVPISNHLYFYWYRQILGQKVEFLVSFYNNEISEKSEIFDDQFSVERPDGSNFTLKIRSTKLEDSAMYFCASSESTGRPLNFGPGTRLTVT.

The gene calls are TRBV2 and TRBJ1-3; 7 positions match TRBD1. CDR3 length equals 15 residues. Trimming at V came to 4 bases and at J to 3 bases, leaving 6 bases not matched to a gene. Germline CDR1 is SNHLY and CDR2 is FYNNEI. The CDR3 DNA reads TGTGCCAGCAGTGCTACCGGACAGGTTGGAAACACCATATATTTT. Protein sequence: CASSATGQVGNTIYF.

The rearrangement joins TRBV25-1 to TRBJ1-2; 7 bases are a match to TRBD1. The CDR3 extends over 15 amino acids. Trimming took 6 bases from V and 0 from J; bases not matched to a gene: 7. Per the germline V gene, CDR1 is MGHDK and CDR2 is SYGVNS. CDR3 nucleotide sequence: TGTGCCAGCAGGTCCGGGACAGCAGCTAACTATGGCTACACCTTC. Translating gives CASRSGTAANYGYTF.

This clonotype was counted many times. One end of the junction is discordant with germline, which a read error may explain. The chain employs TRBV5-1 and TRBJ2-7; weak D call: TRBD2 (5 bases). The CDR3 sequence is 13 residues long. The germline V gene encodes CDR1 SGHRS and CDR2 YFSETQ. CDR3 amino acids: CASSFGGSYEQYF. The CDR3 DNA reads as TGTGCCAGCAGCTTTGGAGGATCCTACGAGCAGTACTTC.

The chain joins TRBV20-1 to TRBJ2-7; 7 positions match TRBD1. V lost 3 bases to trimming and J lost 3 bases; unmatched junction nucleotides: 8. This CDR3 spans 14 amino acids. Germline CDR1 and CDR2: DFQATT and SNEGSKA (reference sequence). The CDR3 sequence is CSASDRAWGYEQYF. The CDR3 bases are TGCAGTGCTAGTGACAGGGCCTGGGGCTACGAGCAGTACTTC.

This clonotype was observed at least ten times. The chain combines TRBV2 with TRBJ1-1, with 7 bases that match TRBD1. V gave up 2 bases and J gave up 5 bases; unmatched junction bases: 5. This CDR3 is built from 14 residues. Germline CDR1 is SNHLY and CDR2 is FYNNEI. The CDR3 coding sequence is TGTGCCAGCAGTGAAAGGGGGCAGGGGACTGAAGCTTTCTTT. This codes for CASSERGQGTEAFF.